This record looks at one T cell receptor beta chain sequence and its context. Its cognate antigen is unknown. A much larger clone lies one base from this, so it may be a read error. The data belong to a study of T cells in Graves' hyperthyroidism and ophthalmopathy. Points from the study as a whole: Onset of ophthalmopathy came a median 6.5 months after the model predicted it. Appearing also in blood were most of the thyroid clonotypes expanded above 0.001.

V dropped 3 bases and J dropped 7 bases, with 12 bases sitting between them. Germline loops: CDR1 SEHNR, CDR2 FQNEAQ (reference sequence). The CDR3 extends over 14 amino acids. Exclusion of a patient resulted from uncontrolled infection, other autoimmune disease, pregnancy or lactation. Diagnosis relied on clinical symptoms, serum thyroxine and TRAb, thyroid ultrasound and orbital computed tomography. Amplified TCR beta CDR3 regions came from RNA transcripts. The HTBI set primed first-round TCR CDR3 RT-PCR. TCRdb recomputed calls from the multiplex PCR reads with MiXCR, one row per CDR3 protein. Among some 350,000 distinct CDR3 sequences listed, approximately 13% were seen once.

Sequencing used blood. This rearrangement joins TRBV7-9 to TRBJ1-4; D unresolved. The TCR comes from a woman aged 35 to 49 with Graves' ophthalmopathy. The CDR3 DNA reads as TGTGCCAGCAGCTTTGGTTCTCAAGGTGAAAAACTGTTTTTT. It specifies CASSFGSQGEKLFF.